Presented here are 4 T cell receptor beta chains from one specimen sequenced in a study of regulatory T cells in long-lasting Graves disease. Building the TCR beta libraries relied on iRepertoire HTBI primers, and CDR3 regions underwent Arm-PCR. TCRdb reprocessed the multiplex PCR reads with MiXCR, giving one entry per CDR3 protein. This table has 380,000 or so distinct CDR3 sequences, around 15% appearing once. The sample's time point: newly diagnosed GD, antithyroid drugs for less than 3 months. Preparation of the TCR library used RNA extracted from PBMCs. These data also featured in a second study, about T cells in Graves' hyperthyroidism and ophthalmopathy.

This specimen consisted of peripheral blood mononuclear cells (PBMCs), obtained at new diagnosis, from a patient treated with antithyroid drugs. Receptors were obtained from a woman aged 18-29 years with Graves disease.

This clonotype was observed at least ten times. This chain joins TRBV11-1 and TRBJ2-7; 7 bases line up with TRBD1. Germline CDR1 is SGHAT and CDR2 is FQDESV (reference sequence). Germline trimming cut 4 bases from V and 2 bases from J; bases unmatched to any gene: 11. This CDR3 region has 16 residues. The CDR3 spells CASSSFGQEKPYEQYF. CDR3 DNA sequence: TGTGCCAGCAGCTCATTCGGACAGGAAAAGCCCTACGAGCAGTACTTC.

The chain employs TRBV9 and TRBJ2-3; 13 bases fit TRBD2. The CDR3 sequence is 18 residues long. V shed 4 bases, J shed 2 bases, and the junction held 10 bases outside the gene matches. Looked up from germline, CDR1 is SGDLS and CDR2 is YYNGEE. CDR3 amino acids: CASSPRLGLAGATDTQYF. CDR3 bases: TGTGCCAGCAGCCCCCGCCTCGGACTAGCGGGGGCCACAGATACGCAGTATTTT. Filled out from reference TRBV9 and TRBJ2-3, the complete variable domain reads DSGVTQTPKHLITATGQRVTLRCSPRSGDLSVYWYQQSLDQGLQFLIQYYNGEERAKGNILERFSAQQFPDLHSELNLSSLELGDSALYFCASSPRLGLAGATDTQYFGPGTRLTVL.

This clonotype showed up many times. The gene calls are TRBV5-1 and TRBJ1-1, with 9 bases fitting TRBD1. Germline CDR1 reads SGHRS; CDR2 reads YFSETQ. Trimming cost V 1 base and J 1 base; bases outside gene matches: 2. The CDR3 contains 15 residues. CDR3 in amino acids: CASSLMTGGNTEAFF. CDR3 nucleotides: TGCGCCAGCAGCTTGATGACAGGGGGGAACACTGAAGCTTTCTTT.

This clonotype was observed at least ten times. This chain joins TRBV5-1 and TRBJ2-3; 10 bases align to TRBD1. The CDR3 is 15 amino acids. The V gene end was trimmed by 4 bases and the J gene end by 6 bases; junction bases not matched to a gene: 8. Germline V gene sequence: CDR1 SGHRS, CDR2 YFSETQ. This CDR3 reads CASSRTGQGTDTQYF. CDR3 DNA sequence: TGCGCCAGCAGCCGGACGGGACAGGGGACGGATACGCAGTATTTT.